These 29 T cell receptor beta chains came from one sample sequenced in a study of blood T cell repertoires in COVID-19. This table comes from immunoSEQ multiplex PCR, and its TCRdb copy is limited to in-frame clones, with some not included. The sample shows 200,000 to 300,000 clones, 84% of them seen only once. Sequences were obtained from peripheral blood. The receptors were sampled from a woman between 40 and 55 years old who had recovered from COVID-19.

The rearrangement uses TRBV4-1 and TRBJ1-5, with a possible D match to TRBD1 (6 bases). The V end lost 5 bases, the J end lost 5 bases, and 16 bases lay between the germline ends. Germline CDR1 is MGHRA and CDR2 is YSYEKL. This CDR3 comprises 15 residues. CDR3 in DNA: TGCGCCAGCAGCTCTATCAGGGGTCGCGATCAGCCCCAGCATTTT. It yields the protein CASSSIRGRDQPQHF.

Here the CDR3 DNA reads TGCAGTGCTAGTCCAAGGACAGCGGGGGTTACTGGAAACACCATATATTTT. This encodes CSASPRTAGVTGNTIYF. The rearrangement uses TRBV20-1 and TRBJ1-3, with a tentative D call TRBD1 (6 bases). Deletions cut 3 bases from V and 2 bases from J, with 20 bases between. The CDR3 has 17 amino acids. Per germline, CDR1 DFQATT and CDR2 SNEGSKA (reference sequence).

The chain has TRBV25-1 and TRBJ2-5; TRBD1 is a possible D gene (5 bases). Between the trimmed V and J ends, which lost 5 bases and 0 bases, there was a span of 10 bases. Per the germline V gene, CDR1 is MGHDK and CDR2 is SYGVNS. There are 14 residues in the CDR3. DNA of the CDR3: TGTGCCAGCAGTCAGGGCGAGTACCAAGAGACCCAGTACTTC. It is translated as CASSQGEYQETQYF.

CDR3 sequence: CASSWSTANYGYTF. CDR3 coding DNA: TGTGCCAGCAGCTGGTCGACAGCTAACTATGGCTACACCTTC. The chain is built from TRBV5-5 and TRBJ1-2; D is perhaps TRBD1 (5 bases). The V gene's germline CDR1 is SGHKS and CDR2 YYEKEE (reference sequence). This CDR3 comprises 14 residues. The V and J ends lost 3 bases and 0 bases respectively, with 9 bases between them.

This chain connects TRBV7-9 to TRBJ2-7; 7 positions agree with TRBD1. The CDR3 is 12 amino acids. Germline lookup yields CDR1 SEHNR and CDR2 FQNEAQ (reference sequence). V was clipped by 3 bases and J by 6 bases; unmatched bases: 2. The CDR3 loop is CASSLTGTEQYF. Here the CDR3 DNA reads TGTGCCAGCAGCTTGACAGGGACCGAGCAGTACTTC.

The rearrangement joins TRBV28 to TRBJ2-1; TRBD2 is a possible D gene (6 bases). Germline lookup yields CDR1 MDHEN and CDR2 SYDVKM. CDR3 length: 12 amino acids. With 2 bases removed from V and 9 bases from J, the gap between germline ends came to 8 bases. For the CDR3, the DNA is TGTGCCAGCAGTTTAGGGGGGACTGAGCAGTTCTTC. Translating gives CASSLGGTEQFF.

This chain connects TRBV5-1 to TRBJ1-4, with D hard to call. Per the germline V gene, CDR1 is SGHRS and CDR2 is YFSETQ. V lost 0 bases and J lost 6, with 6 bases in between. CDR3 length: 13 residues. This CDR3 reads CASSLAHDEKLFF. The CDR3, as DNA: TGCGCCAGCAGCTTGGCCCATGATGAAAAACTGTTTTTT.

The CDR3 region is CASSPQEDMNTEAFF. The CDR3 DNA follows: TGTGCCAGCTCACCACAGGAAGACATGAACACTGAAGCTTTCTTT. The chain employs TRBV18 and TRBJ1-1; D unclear. In germline, CDR1 is KGHSH, CDR2 LQKENI. Trimming removed 1 base from V and 0 bases from J, with 9 bases in between. The CDR3 loop spans 15 amino acids. The full variable domain, completed using reference TRBV18 and TRBJ1-1, is NAGVMQNPRHLVRRRGQEARLRCSPMKGHSHVYWYRQLPEEGLKFMVYLQKENIIDESGMPKERFSAEFPKEGPSILRIQQVVRGDSAAYFCASSPQEDMNTEAFFGQGTRLTVV.

The CDR3 protein is CASSPNSGVYEQYF. The CDR3 DNA follows: TGTGCCAGCTCACCGAACTCCGGGGTCTACGAGCAGTACTTC. The chain couples TRBV18 to TRBJ2-7; D may be TRBD2 (5 bases). Germline CDR1 is KGHSH and CDR2 is LQKENI. The CDR3 runs 14 residues. The V end lost 3 bases, the J end lost 3 bases, and 12 bases lay between the germline ends.

The J gene is TRBJ1-1, the V gene TRBV3-1 (or the pseudogene TRBV3-2); TRBD1 matches at 8 bases. CDR1 and CDR2 (germline): LGHDT, YNNKEL (reference sequence). The V segment lost 1 base and the J segment 13 bases; nucleotides outside the gene matches: 8. The CDR3 contains 13 residues. The CDR3 bases are TGTGCCAGCAGCCAAGGTGACAGGGGTACCGGTTTCTTT. Translation gives CASSQGDRGTGFF.

CDR3 in amino acids: CATRGRGAPSYGYTF. The DNA for the CDR3 is TGTGCGACCAGAGGGCGGGGGGCCCCTTCCTATGGCTACACCTTC. This sequence joins TRBV27 and TRBJ1-2; possibly TRBD1 for D (6 bases). From germline, CDR1 is MNHEY and CDR2 SMNVEV (reference sequence). The CDR3 covers 15 residues.

The rearrangement joins TRBV2 to TRBJ1-2; 7 nucleotides align to TRBD1. CDR3 size: 14 residues. Trimming removed 7 bases from V and 5 bases from J; junction bases left unmatched: 10. Germline CDR1 reads SNHLY; CDR2 reads FYNNEI. CDR3 nucleotide sequence: TGTGCCAGCAAGATCGGGACAGATCTTTATGGCTACACCTTC. Amino acids: CASKIGTDLYGYTF.

Comment on this clone: This sample also contains other DNA sequences that code for the same CDR3. This sequence joins TRBV2 and TRBJ2-6; no definite D call. Germline V lookup: CDR1 SNHLY, CDR2 FYNNEI. This CDR3 region has 14 residues. Trimming took 3 bases from V and 1 from J, leaving 4 bases between them. CDR3 nucleotide sequence: TGTGCCAGCAGTGACCGGTCTGGGGCCAACGTCCTGACTTTC. Protein sequence: CASSDRSGANVLTF. The full variable domain, in which reference TRBV2 and TRBJ2-6 provide the parts outside the CDR3, is EPEVTQTPSHQVTQMGQEVILRCVPISNHLYFYWYRQILGQKVEFLVSFYNNEISEKSEIFDDQFSVERPDGSNFTLKIRSTKLEDSAMYFCASSDRSGANVLTFGAGSRLTVL.

The CDR3 DNA follows: TGTGCCAGCAGTTTATTGGGACAGGGGACCTACGAGCAGTACTTC. Translated, it gives CASSLLGQGTYEQYF. The J gene is TRBJ2-7, the V gene TRBV27; TRBD1 agrees at 10 bases. The J segment lost 2 bases and the V segment lost 1 base, leaving 2 bases of the junction unmatched. This CDR3 is built from 15 residues. Germline V gives CDR1 MNHEY, CDR2 SMNVEV (reference sequence).

This clone was observed once. The V gene is TRBV6-6, the J gene TRBJ2-7; 9 nucleotides agree with TRBD1. This CDR3 has 13 residues. CDR1 and CDR2 (germline): MNHNY, SVGAGI (reference sequence). After removal of 9 bases from V and 5 bases from J, the junction contained 8 bases not matched to a gene. CDR3 coding DNA: TGTGCCAGTACCGGGACAGGGAGGAACGAGCAGTACTTC. It specifies CASTGTGRNEQYF.

The chain combines TRBV11-2 with TRBJ2-1, with D uncertain. Germline CDR1 reads SGHAT; CDR2 reads FQNNGV. The CDR3 length is 12 residues. The V end lost 3 bases, the J end lost 8 bases, and 8 bases lay between the germline ends. In DNA form, the CDR3 reads TGTGCCAGCAGCTTGCAAACTGATGAGCAGTTCTTC. This codes for CASSLQTDEQFF.

This chain links TRBV2 with TRBJ1-5; 8 nucleotides align to TRBD1. The CDR3 loop spans 13 amino acids. V shed 4 bases, J shed 7 bases, and the junction held 3 bases outside the gene matches. Germline CDR1 SNHLY, CDR2 FYNNEI. In nucleotides, the CDR3 is TGTGCCAGCAGTGCGGCAGGGGGCCAGCCCCAGCATTTT. Protein: CASSAAGGQPQHF.

This chain links TRBV6-5 with TRBJ2-7, with 8 bases lining up with TRBD1. The CDR3 covers 14 residues. CDR1 is MNHEY and CDR2 is SVGAGI in the germline V gene. The ends lost 8 bases at V and 3 bases at J; junction bases unmatched: 9. DNA of the CDR3: TGTGCCAGCGAGATAGGGACAGGAGACTACGAGCAGTACTTC. Amino acid sequence: CASEIGTGDYEQYF.

Comment on this clone: One end of the junction varies from germline; a read error may be responsible. CDR3 sequence: CASSLGGAKSIQYF. The CDR3 bases are TGTGCCAGCAGTTTGGGGGGGGCCAAAAGCATTCAGTACTTC. The chain employs TRBV28 and TRBJ2-4; tentatively, D is TRBD2 (7 bases). The CDR3 covers 14 residues. In germline, CDR1 is MDHEN, CDR2 SYDVKM.

The gene calls are TRBV6-5 and TRBJ2-3; TRBD1 is a possible D gene (5 bases). Germline V gene data show CDR1 as MNHEY and CDR2 as SVGAGI. The germline V and J ends were trimmed by 4 bases and 3 bases, with 14 bases remaining between them. The CDR3 contains 15 residues. DNA for the CDR3: TGTGCCAGCAGTTCGGTTCAGGGCAGGACAGATACGCAGTATTTT. This encodes CASSSVQGRTDTQYF.

V gene TRBV20-1 combines with J gene TRBJ2-2; D is ambiguous. Per germline, CDR1 DFQATT and CDR2 SNEGSKA (reference sequence). CDR3 length: 11 amino acids. CDR3 protein: CSTYNTGELFF. The CDR3 region has the DNA TGCAGCACCTATAACACCGGGGAGCTGTTTTTT.

V usage is TRBV6-1 and J usage is TRBJ1-2, with a tentative D call TRBD1 (6 bases). Germline CDR1 and CDR2: MNHNS and SASEGT. V was shortened by 3 bases and J by 2 bases, with 13 bases between the two germline ends. The CDR3 extends over 15 amino acids. The CDR3 region is CASSDGGQWNYGYTF. In DNA form, the CDR3 reads TGTGCCAGCAGTGACGGCGGACAGTGGAACTATGGCTACACCTTC.

This clone was seen just once. This sequence joins TRBV3-1 (or the pseudogene TRBV3-2) and TRBJ2-5; 7 bases are shared with TRBD2. Trimming at V came to 1 base and at J to 3 bases, leaving 5 bases not matched to a gene. The CDR3 contains 15 residues. The germline V gene has CDR1 LGHDT and CDR2 YNNKEL (reference sequence). DNA of the CDR3: TGTGCCAGCAGCCAAGGTCCTAGCGGAGAAGAGACCCAGTACTTC. Protein: CASSQGPSGEETQYF.

The V and J genes are TRBV2 and TRBJ2-1; 10 bases line up with TRBD1. V lost 7 bases and J lost 2; bases outside the gene matches: 2. Germline lookup yields CDR1 SNHLY and CDR2 FYNNEI. The CDR3 has 14 residues. CDR3 protein: CASTGTGAYNEQFF. The CDR3 DNA reads TGTGCCAGCACCGGGACAGGGGCCTACAATGAGCAGTTCTTC.

The chain combines TRBV18 with TRBJ2-7; TRBD1 matches 7 bases. After removal of 4 bases from V and 3 bases from J, the junction contained 9 bases not matched to a gene. Germline V gives CDR1 KGHSH, CDR2 LQKENI. This CDR3 is 15 amino acids long. The CDR3 protein is CASSQGADWFYEQYF. The CDR3 nucleotides read TGTGCCAGCTCACAGGGGGCAGATTGGTTCTACGAGCAGTACTTC. The variable domain in full, with the rest retrieved from reference TRBV18 and TRBJ2-7, is NAGVMQNPRHLVRRRGQEARLRCSPMKGHSHVYWYRQLPEEGLKFMVYLQKENIIDESGMPKERFSAEFPKEGPSILRIQQVVRGDSAAYFCASSQGADWFYEQYFGPGTRLTVT.

The chain links TRBV4-1 to TRBJ2-5; maybe TRBD2 (6 bases). The V gene lost 5 bases and the J gene lost 2 bases, with 9 bases spanning the gap. Germline CDR1 is MGHRA and CDR2 is YSYEKL. This CDR3 has 13 amino acids. CDR3 coding DNA: TGCGCCAGCAGCTCCCGGGGGCAAGAGACCCAGTACTTC. It translates to CASSSRGQETQYF.

The V call is TRBV11-2, the J call TRBJ1-3, with D maybe TRBD1 (6 bases). The CDR3 is 16 amino acids. CDR1 SGHAT and CDR2 FQNNGV come from the germline V gene. The V end lost 4 bases, the J end lost 0 bases, and 13 bases lay between the germline ends. The CDR3 loop is CASSYGQFFSGNTIYF. The CDR3 DNA follows: TGTGCCAGCAGCTACGGACAGTTCTTCTCTGGAAACACCATATATTTT.

V usage is TRBV18 and J usage is TRBJ2-7; weak D call: TRBD2 (6 bases). Germline V gene lookup returns CDR1 KGHSH and CDR2 LQKENI. The CDR3 consists of 15 residues. Trimming removed 1 base at V and 5 bases at J, with 15 bases between. CDR3 residues: CASSPRGGLSDEQYF. The CDR3 DNA reads TGTGCCAGCTCACCACGGGGAGGCCTTTCTGACGAGCAGTACTTC.

The chain has TRBV5-1 and TRBJ2-2; D call uncertain. CDR1 and CDR2 from the germline V gene are SGHRS and YFSETQ. This CDR3 region has 14 residues. Trimming left V 0 bases short and J 1 base short, with 4 bases between. The CDR3 loop reads CASSLVRNTGELFF. CDR3 DNA sequence: TGCGCCAGCAGCTTGGTCAGGAACACCGGGGAGCTGTTTTTT.